The present T cell receptor beta chain was sequenced within a study of T cells in Graves' hyperthyroidism and ophthalmopathy. Across the study: Once the initial diagnosis was made, peripheral blood was obtained before any treatment.

Many counts were recorded for this clonotype. Its antigen is unknown. Overall study findings and caveats: In the analysis, a 13 V-J model separated ophthalmopathy from stable hyperthyroidism. Most thyroid clonotypes with frequency above 0.001 were detected in blood.

Together with thyroid ultrasound, orbital computed tomography, serum thyroxine and TRAb, clinical symptoms were used for diagnoses. The germline V gene has CDR1 DFQATT and CDR2 SNEGSKA (reference sequence). There are 15 residues in the CDR3. The V segment lost 3 bases and the J segment 2 bases; nucleotides outside the gene matches: 8. There were TCR beta CDR3 regions amplified from RNA transcripts. RT-PCR in the first round (using the HTBI primer set) targeted the TCR CDR3. One entry per CDR3 protein results from TCRdb running MiXCR on the multiplex PCR reads. The sample includes some 570,000 distinct CDR3 sequences, 12% to 15% seen only once; the top ten take roughly 7.1%.

The specimen sequenced was blood. This clonotype was sampled from a woman between 18 and 29 years old with Graves' ophthalmopathy. The V call is TRBV20-1, the J call TRBJ2-7, with 9 bases lining up with TRBD2. The CDR3 DNA follows: TGCAGTGCTAGCTCACTAGCGGGCCCCGCCTACGAGCAGTACTTC. Its translation is CSASSLAGPAYEQYF.